Listed here is a single T cell receptor beta chain. What it binds is unknown. Sequenced by immunoSEQ multiplex PCR; TCRdb stores in-frame clones only, minus some. This sample has 92,000 or so clones; around 89% occur once, and the top ten carry more than 14%. The germline gives CDR1 KGHSH, CDR2 LQKENI. The CDR3 consists of 15 residues. Trimming cost V 2 bases and J 3 bases, with 12 bases left between them. The data are from a study of siplizumab effects on memory and regulatory T cells. Regarding the study as a whole: Memory cells seemed less diverse than naive T cells, which seemed major alloresponse contributors. For siplizumab cultures, the suppressive function of their proliferating Tregs was not confirmed. Many proliferating CD4+ or CD8+ clones remained unclassified. Roughly 80-95% of them could not be assigned either a naive or a memory phenotype.

The chain uses TRBV18 and TRBJ2-3; tentative D call: TRBD1 (5 bases). The source is a human donor in good health. The sequenced material came from CD4+ T cells sorted from blood. CDR3: CASSPNRGRTDTQYF. CDR3 coding DNA: TGTGCCAGCTCACCAAATAGGGGCAGGACAGATACGCAGTATTTT.